The table lists the clone carrying this T cell receptor (beta chain) with a few counts. The antigen remains undetermined. V shed 2 bases, J shed 4 bases, and the junction held 8 bases outside the gene matches. The germline gives CDR1 GTSNPN, CDR2 SVGIG (reference sequence). This CDR3 comprises 15 residues. The sample is drawn from a study of beta chain features in type 1 diabetes. Broader study findings: For Type 1 diabetes patients, all four CD4+ subsets carried TCRB CDR3s that were moderately but significantly shorter.

Sorted CD4+ subsets: naive, central memory, regulatory, stem cell-like memory (CD45RO/CCR7/CD25/CD127/CD95/CD27 panel). The whole isolated RNA underwent reverse transcription, so sequencing captured expressed TCRB transcripts. Some clones are missing from TCRdb's copy, which holds only in-frame ones; the method was immunoSEQ multiplex PCR. Here the sample spans about 150,000 clones, approximately 7.8% being singletons. The source is a woman aged 40 to 49 with type 1 diabetes. The chain has TRBV30 and TRBJ2-5; 9 nucleotides line up with TRBD2. Sequenced sample: central memory CD4+ T cells from blood. The CDR3 bases are TGTGCCTGGAGTCCCGTTAGCGGGAGCGGAGAGACCCAGTACTTC. It yields the protein CAWSPVSGSGETQYF.